This T cell receptor beta chain stems from a study of T cell repertoires in cytomegalovirus infection. Study-level information: Public TCR beta signatures provided an indication of both CMV infection and a matching HLA type.

Study results and caveats: The ex vivo response was dominated by HLA-C-restricted CMV-specific TCR beta clonotypes. Pooled public TCR beta family frequency picked out CMV carriers with the relevant HLA.

Using its own MiXCR run on the reads, TCRdb lists one record per CDR3 protein. The sample has roughly 640,000 distinct CDR3 sequences; more than 20% are singletons. Concerning this clonotype itself: Its antigen remains unidentified.

The specimen sequenced was CD8+ T cells from PBMCs. The TCR comes from a human donor in good health (CMV status not recorded). Some clones in this sample may be carry-over from other donors' samples.

The CDR3 region has the DNA TGTGCCAGCAGTGGGGGGACTAGCGGAGGACAGTTCTACAATGAGCAGTTCTTC. Encoded protein: CASSGGTSGGQFYNEQFF. The gene calls are TRBV2 and TRBJ2-1; 11 bases line up with TRBD2. This CDR3 has 18 amino acids. V shed 4 bases, J shed 3 bases, and the junction held 11 bases outside the gene matches. CDR1 and CDR2 (germline): SNHLY, FYNNEI.